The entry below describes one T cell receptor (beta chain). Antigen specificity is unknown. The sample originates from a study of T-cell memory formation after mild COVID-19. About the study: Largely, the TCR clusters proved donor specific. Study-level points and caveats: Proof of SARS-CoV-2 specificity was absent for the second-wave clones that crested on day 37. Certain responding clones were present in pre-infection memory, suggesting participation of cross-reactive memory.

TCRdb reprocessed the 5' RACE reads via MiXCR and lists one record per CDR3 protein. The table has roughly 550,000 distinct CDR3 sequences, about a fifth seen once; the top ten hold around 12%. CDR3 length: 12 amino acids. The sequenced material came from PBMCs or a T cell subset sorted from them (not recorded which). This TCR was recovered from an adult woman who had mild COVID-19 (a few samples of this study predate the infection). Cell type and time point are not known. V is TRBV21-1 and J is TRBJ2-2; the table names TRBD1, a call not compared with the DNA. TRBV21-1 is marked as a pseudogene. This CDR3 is CASPPVAGELFF. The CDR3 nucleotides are TGTGCCAGCCCCCCTGTGGCCGGGGAGCTGTTTTTT.